The 27 T cell receptor beta chains below come from one sample, sequenced in a study of CXCR3-negative and CXCR3-positive naive CD8 T cells. Notes on the study in general: The TRB CDR3s that CXCR3-positive naive cells carried were more hydrophobic than those of CXCR3-negative naive cells.

UMI-labeled 5' RACE TRB cDNA libraries were prepared from the cells. TCRdb reprocessed the 5' RACE reads; each CDR3 protein has one entry and no DNA is given. The sample has 4,000 to 6,000 distinct CDR3 sequences. These receptors have no identified antigens. Sequencing input: naive CXCR3+ CD8+ T cells from blood. Specified subset: CD45RO-CCR7+CD27+CD95- naive CD8+ T cells expressing CXCR3 (TNR3+). The receptors were sampled from a human donor in good health. Some clones in this sample may be carry-over from other donors' samples.

This clonotype is labeled medium-sized based on frequency. J is TRBJ1-2 and V is TRBV5-1; TCRdb's D call of TRBD1 is untestable without DNA. Germline CDR1 SGHRS, CDR2 YFSETQ. The CDR3 is 14 amino acids. CDR3 sequence reads: CASSLGDREGGYTF.

This clonotype is identified as medium-sized (0.01 to 0.1%) from frequency. Here the CDR3 reads CASSERSTYEQYF. The J gene is TRBJ2-7, the V gene TRBV6-1. CDR1 is MNHNS, CDR2 SASEGT, per germline. The CDR3 contains 13 residues.

The V and J genes are TRBV29-1 and TRBJ2-7. Germline CDR1 reads SQVTM; CDR2 reads ANQGSEA. CDR3 length: 11 residues. CDR3 loop: CSVYWDHEQYF.

CDR3 residues: CASSPSPTGNSPLHF. The chain carries TRBV27 and TRBJ1-6; TCRdb picks TRBD1, but there is no DNA to check that call. The CDR3 loop spans 15 amino acids. Germline lookup yields CDR1 MNHEY and CDR2 SMNVEV (reference sequence).

This sequence joins TRBV7-9 and TRBJ1-1. The CDR3 is 14 amino acids. The germline V gene encodes CDR1 SEHNR and CDR2 FQNEAQ (reference sequence). The CDR3: CASSSAISGTEAFF.

By frequency, this clonotype is medium-sized. The chain combines TRBV20-1 with TRBJ2-2. The CDR3 runs to 11 residues. Germline CDR1 reads DFQATT; CDR2 reads SNEGSKA (reference sequence). CDR3 region: CSARQSGELFF.

This clonotype shows up as large (0.1 to 1%) by frequency. CDR3 in amino acids: CASSQRQSSYNEQFF. The V and J genes are TRBV27 and TRBJ2-1. CDR1 is MNHEY and CDR2 is SMNVEV in the germline V gene (reference sequence). The CDR3 covers 15 residues.

By frequency, this clonotype is medium-sized. The chain has TRBV29-1 and TRBJ2-5; TCRdb names TRBD2, which stays unverified in the absence of DNA. In germline, CDR1 is SQVTM, CDR2 ANQGSEA. This CDR3 comprises 14 residues. This CDR3 is CSVTRTSGGETQYF.

The chain carries TRBV2 and TRBJ2-1; the D call from TCRdb, TRBD1, cannot be confirmed without DNA. The CDR3 sequence is 16 residues long. Germline V CDR1 and CDR2: SNHLY, FYNNEI. CDR3: CASSEGYGQTYNEQFF.

The chain employs TRBV20-1 and TRBJ2-1. This CDR3 is 16 amino acids long. Per the germline V gene, CDR1 is DFQATT and CDR2 is SNEGSKA (reference sequence). This CDR3 is CSARDLLATFDNEQFF.

This clonotype is labeled medium-sized based on frequency. The CDR3 here is CASSQGYGRDNEQFF. The chain combines TRBV4-1 with TRBJ2-1; as DNA is missing, the TRBD2 call by TCRdb cannot be tested. CDR1 and CDR2 (germline): MGHRA, YSYEKL. This CDR3 comprises 15 residues.

CDR3 loop: CASSLVVLTYTDTQYF. The chain couples TRBV7-8 to TRBJ2-3; the D gene TCRdb calls, TRBD2, cannot be checked with no DNA. The CDR3 is made up of 16 amino acids. CDR1 and CDR2 (germline): SGHVS, FQNEAQ.

The chain links TRBV29-1 to TRBJ1-1. Germline CDR1 reads SQVTM; CDR2 reads ANQGSEA. This CDR3 contains 14 residues. The CDR3 sequence is CSAAGGGSGTEAFF.

V gene TRBV10-3 combines with J gene TRBJ2-5; TCRdb indicates TRBD2, and absent DNA this call remains unverified. The CDR3 runs to 18 residues. Germline V CDR1 and CDR2: ENHRY, SYGVKD. CDR3 loop: CAISDPGLAGEGGETQYF.

This chain connects TRBV27 to TRBJ2-7. Germline loops: CDR1 MNHEY, CDR2 SMNVEV (reference sequence). The CDR3 length is 12 residues. The CDR3 loop is CASSLGSGEQYF.

V gene TRBV19 combines with J gene TRBJ1-5. The CDR3 covers 13 residues. Germline assignment: CDR1 LNHDA and CDR2 SQIVND (reference sequence). The CDR3 sequence is CASSPRIDQPQHF.

By frequency, this clonotype registers medium-sized. The chain uses TRBV29-1 and TRBJ2-5; TCRdb's assignment of TRBD2 cannot be checked, as there is no DNA. The CDR3 runs to 14 residues. Germline V lookup: CDR1 SQVTM, CDR2 ANQGSEA. CDR3 region: CSAGGAGVWETQYF.

This chain joins TRBV7-2 and TRBJ2-3. Germline CDR1 reads SGHTA; CDR2 reads FQGNSA. The CDR3 is 13 amino acids. The CDR3 sequence: CASSLSGSDTQYF.

By frequency, this clonotype registers medium-sized. This sequence joins TRBV20-1 and TRBJ1-2; TCRdb's D call of TRBD1 is untestable without DNA. The CDR3 is 15 residues long. Germline V gene sequence: CDR1 DFQATT, CDR2 SNEGSKA (reference sequence). CDR3 sequence: CSARDRGRGDYGYTF.

V and J are TRBV11-2 and TRBJ2-6. CDR1 SGHAT and CDR2 FQNNGV come from the germline V gene. This CDR3 region has 15 residues. CDR3 amino acids: CASSLHTSGANVLTF.

The V and J genes are TRBV7-9 and TRBJ1-1; TCRdb's D call, TRBD1, is unchecked because there is no DNA. The CDR3 has 14 residues. CDR1 and CDR2 from the germline V gene are SEHNR and FQNEAQ (reference sequence). This CDR3 reads CASSLVQGPYEAFF.

This clonotype is identified as medium-sized from frequency. The rearrangement links TRBV5-5 to TRBJ2-3; TCRdb proposes TRBD2, but this gene call is untestable without DNA. CDR1 SGHKS and CDR2 YYEKEE come from the germline V gene (reference sequence). The CDR3 spans 13 residues. The CDR3 here is CASRGTVTDTQYF.

V usage is TRBV29-1 and J usage is TRBJ1-2; as DNA is missing, the TRBD1 call by TCRdb cannot be tested. The CDR3 runs 12 residues. Looked up from germline, CDR1 is SQVTM and CDR2 is ANQGSEA. CDR3 sequence reads: CSVPRTNYGYTF.

This sequence joins TRBV29-1 and TRBJ2-3; TCRdb indicates TRBD2, and absent DNA this call remains unverified. The CDR3 has 13 amino acids. Germline lookup yields CDR1 SQVTM and CDR2 ANQGSEA. CDR3 residues: CSGLAGTTDTQYF.

The chain combines TRBV5-1 with TRBJ1-1; TCRdb's D call of TRBD1 is untestable without DNA. Looked up from germline, CDR1 is SGHRS and CDR2 is YFSETQ. This CDR3 is built from 15 residues. The CDR3 here is CASSWRGQGSTEAFF.

This clonotype is labeled medium-sized based on frequency. The chain couples TRBV20-1 to TRBJ1-4; there is no DNA to check the TCRdb D call of TRBD1. This CDR3 is 15 amino acids long. Germline assignment: CDR1 DFQATT and CDR2 SNEGSKA (reference sequence). This CDR3 is CSARDGGPKGAELFF.

The chain recombines TRBV6-2 or TRBV6-3 with TRBJ1-1; TCRdb's assignment of TRBD1 cannot be checked, as there is no DNA. There are 14 residues in the CDR3. CDR1 MNHEY and CDR2 SVGEGT come from the germline V gene. The CDR3 spells CASSHDRGNTEAFF.